This T cell receptor beta chain was sequenced in a study of blood T cell repertoires in COVID-19. Study-wide background: The United States, Italy and Spain supplied acute and convalescent COVID-19 samples. From T cells, B-cell-depleted T cells, or PBMCs came the material, which was cDNA or gDNA.

Losses at the gene ends were 8 bases for V and 2 bases for J; bases not matched to a gene: 12. The CDR3 is 18 amino acids. From germline, CDR1 is KGHDR and CDR2 SFDVKD. Original methodology: Reference gene primer amplification in the assay estimated nucleated cell counts. Repertoires were generated with immunoSEQ multiplex PCR, while TCRdb's copy carries only in-frame clones and drops some. D and trimming were read from the DNA, whereas the V and J calls and clone size are those reported in that table. The sample includes about 140,000 clones, around 73% of them seen just once. The specimen sequenced was peripheral blood. The V and J genes are TRBV24-1 and TRBJ1-5, with 12 positions matching TRBD1. This receptor was obtained from a woman between 45 and 65 years old with active or convalescent COVID-19. CDR3 coding DNA: TGTGCCACCACGCCACCGGGACAGGGGGCGGACGGCAATCAGCCCCAGCATTTT. Protein sequence: CATTPPGQGADGNQPQHF.